The 31 T cell receptor beta chains in this list originate from one sample, sequenced in a study of regulatory T cells in long-lasting Graves disease. Library construction for TCR beta used iRepertoire HTBI primers and Arm-PCR of CDR3 regions. TCRdb ran MiXCR on the multiplex PCR reads and lists one entry per CDR3 protein. The table has approximately 360,000 distinct CDR3 sequences, about 11% seen once; the top ten hold under 20%. Regarding time point: newly diagnosed GD, antithyroid drugs for less than 3 months. The TCR library was made from RNA extracted from PBMCs. Another study also made use of these data, one on T cells in Graves' hyperthyroidism and ophthalmopathy.

The sequencing here drew on peripheral blood mononuclear cells (PBMCs), taken at new diagnosis, from a patient treated with antithyroid drugs. Receptors originate from a woman aged 18-30 years with Graves disease.

This clonotype was recorded many times. The V gene is TRBV20-1, the J gene TRBJ2-7; D might be TRBD1 or TRBD2, each matching 5 bases. This CDR3 has 16 residues. CDR1 is DFQATT and CDR2 is SNEGSKA in the germline V gene (reference sequence). V dropped 5 bases and J dropped 7 bases, with 27 bases sitting between them. CDR3: CSAPTRGAFAFEEQYF. For the CDR3, the DNA is TGCAGTGCTCCAACCCGAGGGGCCTTTGCCTTTGAAGAGCAGTACTTC.

The J gene is TRBJ1-2, the V gene TRBV4-1, with no clear D. CDR3 length: 15 amino acids. Germline lookup yields CDR1 MGHRA and CDR2 YSYEKL. The V end was cut by 0 bases, the J end by 2 bases, with 10 bases between. Here the CDR3 DNA reads TGCGCCAGCAGCCAAGATGGCCGGGGAAACTATGGCTACACCTTC. Protein sequence: CASSQDGRGNYGYTF.

This clonotype was seen repeatedly, ten times or more. This sequence joins TRBV6-5 and TRBJ2-5; 12 nucleotides line up with TRBD2. V gave up 0 bases and J gave up 5 bases; unmatched junction bases: 10. CDR1 MNHEY and CDR2 SVGAGI come from the germline V gene. The CDR3 is made up of 18 amino acids. The CDR3 nucleotides read TGTGCCAGCAGTTACTCTTCCCTAGCGGGAGGGCCTTCGGAGACCCAGTACTTC. It encodes CASSYSSLAGGPSETQYF.

This clonotype was seen only a few times. The chain is built from TRBV13 and TRBJ1-2; no definite D call. Germline V gene data show CDR1 as PRHDT and CDR2 as FYEKMQ (reference sequence). The CDR3 contains 13 residues. The V end was cut by 4 bases, the J end by 2 bases, with 8 bases between. In nucleotides, the CDR3 is TGTGCCAGCAGCTCCTGGGAGAACTATGGCTACACCTTC. Translated: CASSSWENYGYTF. The complete variable domain, with remaining parts taken from reference TRBV13 and TRBJ1-2, reads AAGVIQSPRHLIKEKRETATLKCYPIPRHDTVYWYQQGPGQDPQFLISFYEKMQSDKGSIPDRFSAQQFSDYHSELNMSSLELGDSALYFCASSSWENYGYTFGSGTRLTVV.

This clonotype was picked up a small number of times. This chain links TRBV6-1 with TRBJ2-3; D perhaps matches TRBD2 (7 bases). The CDR3 contains 14 residues. Trimming removed 9 bases from V and 2 bases from J, with 15 bases in between. The germline V gene has CDR1 MNHNS and CDR2 SASEGT. CDR3 in amino acids: CASTGRVDTDTQYF. In DNA form, the CDR3 reads TGTGCCAGTACAGGGAGGGTTGACACAGATACGCAGTATTTT.

This clonotype was counted ten times or more. The chain recombines TRBV12-3 or TRBV12-4 with TRBJ2-7; D gene unclear. The CDR3 loop spans 14 amino acids. Trimming took 3 bases from V and 4 from J, leaving 13 bases between them. CDR3 sequence reads: CASSFRDLFYEQYF. The CDR3 region has the DNA TGTGCCAGCAGTTTTAGGGATCTCTTTTACGAGCAGTACTTC.

The V and J genes are TRBV10-3 and TRBJ1-4, with D possibly being TRBD1 (6 bases). The CDR3 is 15 amino acids. V shed 0 bases and J shed 7 bases, with 12 bases lying between them. CDR1 and CDR2 (germline): ENHRY, SYGVKD. The CDR3 sequence: CAISESRGTSEKLFF. The CDR3 bases are TGTGCCATCAGTGAGTCGAGGGGGACGAGTGAAAAACTGTTTTTT.

This clonotype was seen more than once but under ten times. The chain is built from TRBV19 and TRBJ1-2; D is unresolved. Germline V gene lookup returns CDR1 LNHDA and CDR2 SQIVND (reference sequence). The CDR3 is 13 residues long. The V end lost 6 bases, the J end lost 2 bases, and 10 bases lay between the germline ends. CDR3 in DNA: TGTGCCAGTAGCATGTTTCAAAACTATGGCTACACCTTC. Its translation is CASSMFQNYGYTF.

The chain has TRBV10-3 and TRBJ2-5; D might be TRBD1 or TRBD2, each matching 5 bases. Germline loops: CDR1 ENHRY, CDR2 SYGVKD. V gave up 6 bases and J gave up 5 bases, with 16 bases separating them. The CDR3 is 14 amino acids. The CDR3: CAIREDTTGETQYF. In DNA, the CDR3 is TGTGCCATCAGGGAGGACACTACGGGGGAGACCCAGTACTTC.

Remarks on this clonotype: A much larger clone lies one base from this, so it may be a read error. This sequence joins TRBV20-1 and TRBJ2-7; no definite D call. The CDR3 has 14 amino acids. Looked up from germline, CDR1 is DFQATT and CDR2 is SNEGSKA (reference sequence). The CDR3 sequence is CSVRDVLSANEQYF. The CDR3 bases are TGCAGTGTTAGAGACGTCTTATCCGCCAACGAGCAGTACTTC.

This clonotype has just a few counts. The gene calls are TRBV30 and TRBJ2-3; D perhaps matches TRBD2 (5 bases). This CDR3 spans 15 amino acids. Germline-derived CDR1 and CDR2 are GTSNPN and SVGIG (reference sequence). V was shortened by 1 base and J by 0 bases, with 11 bases between the two germline ends. The CDR3 loop is CAWSGMGASTDTQYF. The CDR3, as DNA: TGTGCCTGGAGTGGAATGGGAGCTAGCACAGATACGCAGTATTTT.

This clonotype was seen a few times. This chain joins TRBV27 and TRBJ2-1, with D hard to call. The CDR3 covers 16 residues. V lost 7 bases, J lost 0 bases, and 16 bases lay in between. Germline V lookup: CDR1 MNHEY, CDR2 SMNVEV (reference sequence). DNA of the CDR3: TGTGCCAGCAAAACAGCCAATTTAGTCTCCTACAATGAGCAGTTCTTC. This translates into CASKTANLVSYNEQFF.

This clonotype was counted between two and nine times. The chain uses TRBV20-1 and TRBJ2-3, with a tentative D call TRBD2 (6 bases). V was cut by 6 bases and J by 6 bases, with 19 bases left in between. CDR1 is DFQATT, CDR2 SNEGSKA, per germline (reference sequence). The length of the CDR3 is 14 residues. CDR3 sequence reads: CSAFSGTGGDTQYF. The CDR3 DNA sequence: TGCAGTGCCTTTTCTGGGACCGGAGGGGATACGCAGTATTTT.

The chain recombines TRBV7-9 with TRBJ1-4; D call uncertain. CDR1 and CDR2 from the germline V gene are SEHNR and FQNEAQ (reference sequence). V dropped 0 bases and J dropped 4 bases, with 9 bases sitting between them. The CDR3 has 15 residues. CDR3 loop: CASSLAGEVNEKLFF. CDR3 DNA: TGTGCCAGCAGCTTAGCGGGAGAAGTTAATGAAAAACTGTTTTTT. Variable domain in full (rest from reference TRBV7-9 and TRBJ1-4): DTGVSQNPRHKITKRGQNVTFRCDPISEHNRLYWYRQTLGQGPEFLTYFQNEAQLEKSRLLSDRFSAERPKGSFSTLEIQRTEQGDSAMYLCASSLAGEVNEKLFFGSGTQLSVL.

This clonotype has a count of ten or more. CDR3 amino acids: CASSPGLAGGSSYNEQFF. CDR3 DNA sequence: TGTGCCAGCTCACCGGGACTAGCGGGGGGTAGCTCCTACAATGAGCAGTTCTTC. The chain recombines TRBV18 with TRBJ2-1; 15 bases map to TRBD2. Germline CDR1 and CDR2: KGHSH and LQKENI. This CDR3 is 18 amino acids long. V shed 3 bases, J shed 0 bases, and the junction held 3 bases outside the gene matches. The variable domain in full, completed from reference TRBV18 and TRBJ2-1, reads NAGVMQNPRHLVRRRGQEARLRCSPMKGHSHVYWYRQLPEEGLKFMVYLQKENIIDESGMPKERFSAEFPKEGPSILRIQQVVRGDSAAYFCASSPGLAGGSSYNEQFFGPGTRLTVL.

This clonotype was found many times. The chain links TRBV9 to TRBJ2-7; TRBD2 matches 7 bases. The germline V gene encodes CDR1 SGDLS and CDR2 YYNGEE. V lost 3 bases, J lost 2 bases, and 8 bases stayed unmatched. This CDR3 has 15 residues. The CDR3 sequence is CASSGPGLPAYEQYF. Here the CDR3 DNA reads TGTGCCAGCAGCGGACCGGGACTACCAGCCTACGAGCAGTACTTC.

The count of this clonotype is one. The chain joins TRBV24-1 to TRBJ2-1; 8 nucleotides agree with TRBD2. The CDR3 extends over 16 amino acids. Per germline, CDR1 KGHDR and CDR2 SFDVKD. V dropped 5 bases and J dropped 0; count of bases not matched to a gene: 5. The CDR3 loop is CATSVAGLSSYNEQFF. As DNA, the CDR3 is TGTGCCACCAGTGTAGCGGGGTTGAGCTCCTACAATGAGCAGTTCTTC.

The J gene is TRBJ2-3, the V gene TRBV20-1, with D possibly TRBD2 on 5 matching bases. Germline V gene data show CDR1 as DFQATT and CDR2 as SNEGSKA (reference sequence). CDR3 length equals 13 residues. The V gene lost 6 bases and the J gene lost 0 bases, with 10 bases spanning the gap. The CDR3 spells CSALAGSTDTQYF. The DNA of the CDR3 is TGCAGTGCCCTCGCGGGTAGCACAGATACGCAGTATTTT.

The table lists this clonotype with a few counts. The V and J genes are TRBV9 and TRBJ2-1; D may be TRBD1 or TRBD2 (6 bases each). The CDR3 sequence is 18 residues long. V was trimmed by 2 bases and J by 0 bases, leaving 18 bases between them. Germline V gives CDR1 SGDLS, CDR2 YYNGEE. In DNA, the CDR3 is TGTGCCAGCAGCGTCAGGACATCGGGGGCGAGCTCCTACAATGAGCAGTTCTTC. Translating gives CASSVRTSGASSYNEQFF.

The chain is built from TRBV7-3 and TRBJ2-3; 8 bases are shared with TRBD2. J gave up 1 base and V 4 bases, and 13 bases lay outside the gene matches. The CDR3 runs to 18 residues. Germline loops: CDR1 SGHTA, CDR2 FQGTGA. The CDR3 protein is CASSSNPPGGAGTDTQYF. CDR3 nucleotide sequence: TGTGCCAGCAGCTCAAATCCCCCGGGGGGGGCAGGCACAGATACGCAGTATTTT.

This clonotype was picked up a small number of times. A much larger clone sits a single nucleotide away, making a read error possible. This chain links TRBV27 with TRBJ2-1; possibly TRBD2 for D (6 bases). Germline CDR1 reads MNHEY; CDR2 reads SMNVEV (reference sequence). CDR3 length: 12 residues. Trimming left V 4 bases short and J 9 bases short, with 10 bases between. CDR3 in amino acids: CASSSGVGEQFF. CDR3 nucleotides: TGTGCCAGCAGTTCGGGAGTGGGTGAGCAGTTCTTC.

This clonotype appeared a few times. Since a much larger clone is just one base distant, this may be a read error. The gene calls are TRBV7-6 and TRBJ2-3, with unresolved D. The CDR3 sequence is 14 residues long. Trimming shortened V by 5 bases and J by 2 bases, and 11 bases separated the two germline ends. In germline, CDR1 is SGHVS, CDR2 FNYEAQ. This CDR3 is CASSATETTDTQYF. In DNA form, the CDR3 reads TGTGCCAGCAGCGCAACAGAGACCACAGATACGCAGTATTTT.

The chain has TRBV11-2 and TRBJ2-7; D may match TRBD1 or TRBD2 (5 bases each). Germline V gives CDR1 SGHAT, CDR2 FQNNGV. This CDR3 is 14 amino acids long. V was pared by 8 bases and J by 4 bases, with 18 bases between. Here the CDR3 DNA reads TGTGCCAGCGGCCACGCGGGCAGGGCATACGAGCAGTACTTC. As protein: CASGHAGRAYEQYF. Supplemented by reference TRBV11-2 and TRBJ2-7, the full variable domain reads EAGVAQSPRYKIIEKRQSVAFWCNPISGHATLYWYQQILGQGPKLLIQFQNNGVVDDSQLPKDRFSAERLKGVDSTLKIQPAKLEDSAVYLCASGHAGRAYEQYFGPGTRLTVT.

Ten or more counts support this clonotype. This rearrangement joins TRBV2 to TRBJ1-5; no reliable D call. The CDR3 runs 16 residues. CDR1 SNHLY and CDR2 FYNNEI come from the germline V gene. V dropped 4 bases and J dropped 2 bases, with 15 bases sitting between them. In nucleotides, the CDR3 is TGTGCCAGCAGTGGAGCGAGCGGGGTGGGCAATCAGCCCCAGCATTTT. Translation: CASSGASGVGNQPQHF.

This clonotype was seen many times. The chain uses TRBV2 and TRBJ1-5; D uncertain. The CDR3 runs 15 residues. Germline V CDR1 and CDR2: SNHLY, FYNNEI. The V end lost 7 bases, the J end lost 8 bases, and 21 bases lay between the germline ends. The CDR3 DNA reads TGTGCCAGCACCGTTATTAGTTTGGAGTCGGAGCCCCAGCATTTT. Encoded protein: CASTVISLESEPQHF.

This clonotype has a count of ten or more. The rearrangement links TRBV30 to TRBJ2-1; D not resolved. This CDR3 is built from 12 residues. With 7 bases removed from V and 4 bases from J, the gap between germline ends came to 11 bases. The germline CDR1 and CDR2 sequences are GTSNPN and SVGIG (reference sequence). For the CDR3, the DNA is TGTGCCTATGGAAGCAAATACAATGAGCAGTTCTTC. Protein: CAYGSKYNEQFF.

The gene calls are TRBV6-5 and TRBJ1-4; 7 positions agree with TRBD1. CDR3 length equals 13 residues. Germline assignment: CDR1 MNHEY and CDR2 SVGAGI. The junction had 2 bases not matched to a gene; V was cut back by 2 bases and J by 8 bases. The CDR3 DNA reads TGTGCCAGCAGTTACCCCAGGGGGGAAAAACTGTTTTTT. Residues: CASSYPRGEKLFF.

This clonotype was seen a few times. The chain recombines TRBV11-2 with TRBJ2-2, with 11 bases aligning to TRBD2. This CDR3 contains 23 residues. Germline V gene lookup returns CDR1 SGHAT and CDR2 FQNNGV. The V segment lost 4 bases and the J segment 4 bases; nucleotides outside the gene matches: 26. The CDR3 nucleotides read TGTGCCAGCAGCTCCTCGCCCAAAGTGGGGGACACCGGGACTAGCGGAAGCACCGGGGAGCTGTTTTTT. Protein product: CASSSSPKVGDTGTSGSTGELFF.

This clonotype was detected ten times or more. The CDR3 spells CASSLSQLQETQYF. The CDR3 DNA sequence: TGTGCCAGCAGCTTAAGTCAGCTGCAAGAGACCCAGTACTTC. The rearrangement joins TRBV7-2 to TRBJ2-5; the D is unclear. V lost 2 bases, J lost 2 bases, and 9 bases lay in between. This CDR3 has 14 amino acids. Germline V gene data show CDR1 as SGHTA and CDR2 as FQGNSA. Looking up the rest from reference TRBV7-2 and TRBJ2-5 gives the full variable domain: GAGVSQSPSNKVTEKGKDVELRCDPISGHTALYWYRQSLGQGLEFLIYFQGNSAPDKSGLPSDRFSAERTGGSVSTLTIQRTQQEDSAVYLCASSLSQLQETQYFGPGTRLLVL.

This clonotype was observed at least ten times. The chain employs TRBV12-3 or TRBV12-4 and TRBJ2-2; the match to TRBD1 covers 12 bases. Trimming cost V 5 bases and J 8 bases; bases outside gene matches: 6. CDR3 length: 15 residues. The CDR3 sequence is CASSKGTGGPGELFF. The CDR3 region has the DNA TGTGCCAGCAGTAAAGGGACAGGGGGCCCAGGGGAGCTGTTTTTT.

There are many counts of this clonotype. The V call is TRBV14, the J call TRBJ2-7; 10 nucleotides line up with TRBD1. Germline V gene sequence: CDR1 SGHDN, CDR2 FVKESK. With V trimmed by 1 base and J by 3 bases, 3 bases remained unmatched. The CDR3 runs to 15 residues. CDR3 residues: CASSQGQGAGYEQYF. DNA for the CDR3: TGTGCCAGCAGCCAAGGACAGGGGGCTGGCTACGAGCAGTACTTC.